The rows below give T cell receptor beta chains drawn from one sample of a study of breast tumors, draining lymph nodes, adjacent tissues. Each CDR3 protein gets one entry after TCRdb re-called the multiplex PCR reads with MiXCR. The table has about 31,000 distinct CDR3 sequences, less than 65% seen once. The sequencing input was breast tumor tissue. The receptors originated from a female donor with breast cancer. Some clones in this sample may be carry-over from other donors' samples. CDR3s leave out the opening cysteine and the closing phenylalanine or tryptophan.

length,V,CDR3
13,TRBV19,ASRPGTEESSPLH
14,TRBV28,ASSFRGGVSYNEQF
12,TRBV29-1,SVVSSSGANVLT
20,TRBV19,ASSVLFGQGSGTGSGANVLT
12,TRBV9,ASSVGNRQETQY
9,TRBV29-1,SVDRGGTQY
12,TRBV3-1,ASSQGDRSYGYT
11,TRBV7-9,ASSLIVGTTIY
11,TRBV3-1,ASSQVIGNEQY
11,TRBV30,AWREVMNTEAF
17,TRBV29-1,SVEGNAGTSGSNAYEQY
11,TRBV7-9,ASSLGGDYEQY
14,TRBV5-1,ASSQSPTGTGNTIY
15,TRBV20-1,SASDGTYGAGGQPQH
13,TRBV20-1,SARESRGRNSPLH
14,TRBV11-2,ASGLLRTTGYNEQF
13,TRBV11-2,ASSLGLADRYEQY
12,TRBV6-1,ATPPRTGQGVPT
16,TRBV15,ATSRPRVLGILGNEQF
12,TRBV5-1,ASSLDRVNYGYT
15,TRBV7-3,ASSSTSGGWGTDTQY
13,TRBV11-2,ASSGTDRTWDLQF
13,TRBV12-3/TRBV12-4,ASSFRRESWETQY
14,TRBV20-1,SARVSDPSSYNEQF
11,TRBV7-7,ASSFGQGAELF
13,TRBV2,ASRGTGWTGNTIY
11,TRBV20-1,SARDRGADTQY
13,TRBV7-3,ASSLYETGDYEQY
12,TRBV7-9,ASSLDRGRPEQY
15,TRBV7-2,ASSVRGRSVYENTIY
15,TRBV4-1,ASSQDPGLAGGNEQF
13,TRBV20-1,SADVPSGASYEQY
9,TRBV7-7,ASSPTGELF
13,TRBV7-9,ASSLESGTYNEQL
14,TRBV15,ATSRVIDRGPGELF
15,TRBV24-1,ATSDHPKVASSNEQF
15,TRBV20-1,SARDVTSGGNTGELF
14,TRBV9,AGSVTGLDAGDTIY
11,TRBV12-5,ASGFYGGTVFT
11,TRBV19,ASSTTLEYEQY
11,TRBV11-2,ASSLGVPDTQY
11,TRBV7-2,ASSWTYNSPLH
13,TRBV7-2,ASSLAGLFNYGYT
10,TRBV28,ASSSQGSEQY
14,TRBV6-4,ASSEPKRAVGREQY
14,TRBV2,ASHSERAGGLYEQY
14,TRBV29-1,SVGGERRSSSYEQY
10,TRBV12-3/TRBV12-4,ASSFNANIQY
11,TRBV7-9,ASSAGTGGEQY
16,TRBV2,ASSESGQMGWSNSPLH
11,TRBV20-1,SAIWANSYEQY
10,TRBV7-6,ASSPATETQY
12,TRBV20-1,SADSGVGTDMQY